Given below is one T cell receptor (beta chain) in context. This clonotype was observed a handful of times. Its antigen is currently not known. No base quality values were provided; no much bigger clone lies one nucleotide off. V and J are trimmed by 5 bases and 2 bases, and the gene matches miss 4 bases of the junction. From the cysteine up to the phenylalanine, the CDR3 has a length of 13 residues. The DNA shown is the 39-base CDR3, in frame from base 1. CDR1 and CDR2, looked up from the germline V gene (reference sequence), are GTSNPN and SVGIG. The entry originates in a study of CD8 T cells in ankylosing spondylitis (TCRdb year 2017). At the level of the whole study: T cell receptor beta repertoires were profiled in healthy donors and ankylosing spondylitis patients so that disease-linked TCR variants could be found. The full study cohort was made up of 25 to 30 ankylosing spondylitis patients and more than 90 healthy donors. Peripheral blood was sampled, and synovial fluid was additionally collected from ankylosing spondylitis patients.

Sequencer: Illumina HiSeq 2500. TCR beta libraries were prepared by quantitative 5'-RACE with molecular barcodes. On the study's bioinformatics: To identify disease-linked TCR variants, a new computational method was used, one built on a probabilistic model of VDJ rearrangement. TCRdb applied fastp at Q25 and MiXCR to the public reads, then kept only in-frame beta chains. CDR3 protein duplicates are merged, each entry listing the most common genes and DNA. The V and J calls reflect TCRdb's pipeline rather than the authors' work. This sample comprises 150,000 to 200,000 distinct CDR3 sequences, just over 9.5% of them detected only once. Approximately 16% of the sample is in the top ten clones. Points the paper makes about the study in general: Significant enrichment of the disease-linked clones was reported in matched synovial fluid samples from ankylosing spondylitis patients. In peripheral blood, the disease-linked clones were found at relatively low frequencies and had a CD8+ phenotype. A TCR beta motif of 8 or 9 highly homologous amino acid variants appeared characteristic of blood from ankylosing spondylitis patients. Some TCR beta motif variants had previously been reported in synovial fluid and blood of reactive arthritis patients, which suggested common disease-initiation mechanisms.

Material for sequencing was blood, either unsorted or a sorted T cell fraction (not recorded which). The origin of this receptor is a female donor with ankylosing spondylitis or in good health (not recorded which). The chain is made from TRBV30 and TRBJ2-7, with 9 bases aligning to TRBD1. In nucleotide form, the sequence is TGTGCCTGGGCCGGGACAGGGCCCTACGAGCAGTACTTC. This yields the protein CAWAGTGPYEQYF. With the rest looked up from the reference TRBV30 and TRBJ2-7 genes rather than sequenced, the full variable domain is SQTIHQWPATLVQPVGSPLSLECTVEGTSNPNLYWYRQAAGRGLQLLFYSVGIGQISSEVPQNLSASRPQDRQFILSSKKLLLSDSGFYLCAWAGTGPYEQYFGPGTRLTVT.